The entry below describes one T cell receptor (beta chain). The data belong to a study of cytomegalovirus exposure and HLA in healthy donors. The PCR employed 60 Vbeta primers together with 13 Jbeta primers. Some clones are missing from TCRdb's copy, which holds only in-frame ones; the method was immunoSEQ multiplex PCR. Here the sample spans some 110,000 clones, about 70% being singletons. V shed 2 bases and J shed 7 bases, with 13 bases lying between them. The germline CDR1 and CDR2 sequences are SGHRS and YFSETQ. The CDR3 has 14 amino acids. The sample consisted of PBMCs. This receptor was identified in a young man in good health and CMV-seropositive. This chain uses TRBV5-1 with TRBJ1-5, with D possibly TRBD1 on 6 matching bases. The CDR3 spells CASSFGATGQPQHF. CDR3 DNA: TGCGCCAGCAGCTTCGGCGCAACAGGGCAGCCCCAGCATTTT.